This T cell receptor beta chain was recorded in a study of patients and donors after allogeneic stem cell transplantation. One entry per CDR3 protein, called by TCRdb with MiXCR from the RT-PCR reads. The sample yields about 410,000 distinct CDR3 sequences, approximately 16% seen once. This CDR3 is built from 16 residues. CDR1 and CDR2 (germline): SNHLY, FYNNEI. With 9 bases removed from V and 0 bases from J, the gap between germline ends came to 15 bases. Sequenced input: blood, either unsorted or a sorted T cell fraction (not recorded which). The chain has TRBV2 and TRBJ1-6, with D hard to call. The source of this sequence is a human donor who was either an allogeneic HSCT recipient or a stem cell or donor lymphocyte infusion donor (not recorded which). It is not recorded whose cells these are; they may come from a transplant donor. The CDR3 DNA follows: TGTGCCAGGACCGGGTCGATCAGCTCCTATAATTCACCCCTCCACTTT. Translated, it gives CARTGSISSYNSPLHF.